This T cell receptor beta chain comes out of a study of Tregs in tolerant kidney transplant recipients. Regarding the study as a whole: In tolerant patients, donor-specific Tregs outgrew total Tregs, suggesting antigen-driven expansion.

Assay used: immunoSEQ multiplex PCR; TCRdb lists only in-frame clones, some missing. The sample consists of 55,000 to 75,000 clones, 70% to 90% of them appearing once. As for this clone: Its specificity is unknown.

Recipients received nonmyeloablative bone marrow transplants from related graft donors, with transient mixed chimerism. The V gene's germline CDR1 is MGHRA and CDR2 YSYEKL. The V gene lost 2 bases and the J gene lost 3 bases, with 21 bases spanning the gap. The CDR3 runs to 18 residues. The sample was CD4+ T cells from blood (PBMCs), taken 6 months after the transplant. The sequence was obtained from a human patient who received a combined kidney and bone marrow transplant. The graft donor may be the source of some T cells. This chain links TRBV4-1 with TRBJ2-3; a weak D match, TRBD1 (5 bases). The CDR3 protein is CASSQYPVGQGGTDTQYF. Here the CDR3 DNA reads TGCGCCAGCAGCCAATATCCCGTTGGGCAGGGTGGTACAGATACGCAGTATTTT.